Listed here are 14 T cell receptor beta chains from one sample, sequenced in a study of blood T cell repertoires in COVID-19. Sequencing was performed with immunoSEQ multiplex PCR; in TCRdb, only in-frame clones are kept and a portion is missing. The data show approximately 270,000 clones, roughly 89% seen once. The sequenced sample was PBMCs or T cells enriched from blood (not recorded which). All receptors derive from a woman aged 55-70 years who had recovered from COVID-19.

This rearrangement joins TRBV4-2 to TRBJ2-7; weak D call: TRBD1 (6 bases). The germline V gene has CDR1 LGHNA and CDR2 YNFKEQ. This CDR3 contains 16 residues. V gave up 1 base and J gave up 4 bases, with 17 bases separating them. The CDR3 sequence is CASSQGGQSSGYEQYF. The CDR3 coding sequence is TGTGCCAGCAGCCAAGGTGGACAGTCCTCGGGGTACGAGCAGTACTTC.

V usage is TRBV5-6 and J usage is TRBJ2-1; 7 positions agree with TRBD1. Germline CDR1 is SGHDT and CDR2 is YYEEEE. The CDR3 covers 16 residues. V lost 5 bases and J lost 4; bases outside the gene matches: 12. CDR3 nucleotides: TGTGCCAGCAGGGCGATAGGACAGGTAGGGTACAATGAGCAGTTCTTC. Translation: CASRAIGQVGYNEQFF.

The rearrangement joins TRBV7-2 to TRBJ1-3, with D unresolved. Germline V gene data show CDR1 as SGHTA and CDR2 as FQGNSA. The CDR3 is 15 amino acids. V gave up 2 bases and J gave up 0 bases, with 8 bases separating them. This chain's CDR3 is CASSLNSFSGNTIYF. The CDR3, as DNA: TGTGCCAGCAGCTTAAACAGCTTCTCTGGAAACACCATATATTTT.

This clone came up once. This chain joins TRBV24-1 and TRBJ2-7; maybe TRBD2 (6 bases). The ends were cut back, 0 bases at V and 7 bases at J, with 15 bases in the middle. This CDR3 has 15 residues. Looked up from germline, CDR1 is KGHDR and CDR2 is SFDVKD. The CDR3 protein is CATSDLRSGVWEQYF. The CDR3 DNA sequence: TGTGCCACCAGTGATTTGAGGTCGGGAGTGTGGGAGCAGTACTTC.

This rearrangement joins TRBV30 to TRBJ2-7; D is undetermined. Trimming pared 0 bases from V and 9 bases from J, leaving 12 bases between. Germline V gene data show CDR1 as GTSNPN and CDR2 as SVGIG (reference sequence). This CDR3 contains 12 residues. The CDR3 spells CAWSVHQAGQYF. The CDR3 region has the DNA TGTGCCTGGAGTGTACACCAGGCCGGGCAGTACTTC.

The J gene is TRBJ2-7, the V gene TRBV3-1 (or the pseudogene TRBV3-2); the match to TRBD1 covers 9 bases. CDR1 LGHDT and CDR2 YNNKEL come from the germline V gene (reference sequence). Unmatched junction bases numbered 4, after V lost 4 bases and J lost 3 bases. The CDR3 spans 14 residues. CDR3 sequence (DNA): TGTGCCAGCAGCCGCCGACAGGGGGGCTACGAGCAGTACTTC. It codes for CASSRRQGGYEQYF.

The rearrangement links TRBV28 to TRBJ1-4; the D is unclear. This CDR3 is 14 amino acids long. Looked up from germline, CDR1 is MDHEN and CDR2 is SYDVKM. Trimming removed 3 bases from V and 11 bases from J, with 16 bases in between. CDR3 sequence reads: CASSLAQRNRKLFF. The CDR3 nucleotides read TGTGCCAGCAGTTTGGCTCAGAGGAATCGGAAACTGTTTTTT.

CDR3 residues: CACSVSSNGQPQHF. CDR3 sequence (DNA): TGTGCCTGTTCGGTCTCCTCGAACGGGCAGCCCCAGCATTTT. The rearrangement joins TRBV30 to TRBJ1-5; D unclear. Trimming left V 6 bases short and J 7 bases short, with 19 bases between. Looked up from germline, CDR1 is GTSNPN and CDR2 is SVGIG (reference sequence). The length of the CDR3 is 14 residues.

This chain links TRBV30 with TRBJ2-1; TRBD2 agrees at 7 bases. V lost 6 bases to trimming and J lost 4 bases; unmatched junction nucleotides: 12. Germline values: CDR1 GTSNPN, CDR2 SVGIG (reference sequence). The CDR3 is made up of 15 amino acids. In DNA form, the CDR3 reads TGTGCCTGCCAAGTTTCTAGCGGAGCATACAATGAGCAGTTCTTC. Translated, it gives CACQVSSGAYNEQFF.

By proportion, this clone is medium-sized. The chain links TRBV11-2 to TRBJ1-5, with 8 nucleotides matching TRBD1. The trim removed 3 bases at V and 9 bases at J, leaving 10 bases unmatched. This CDR3 region has 15 residues. Germline V lookup: CDR1 SGHAT, CDR2 FQNNGV. CDR3 protein: CASSFRQGPSWPQHF. The CDR3 DNA reads as TGTGCCAGCAGCTTCAGACAGGGGCCATCATGGCCCCAGCATTTT.

The chain couples TRBV27 to TRBJ2-3; D is perhaps TRBD2 (6 bases). CDR1 MNHEY and CDR2 SMNVEV come from the germline V gene (reference sequence). The V end was cut by 4 bases, the J end by 2 bases, with 13 bases between. This CDR3 has 15 amino acids. The CDR3 DNA is TGTGCCAGCAGTTCGGGTCGGGGGTCCACAGATACGCAGTATTTT. Translation gives CASSSGRGSTDTQYF.

In DNA form, the CDR3 reads TGCGCCAGCAGTGTCGGCACCGGGGAGCTGTTTTTT. Residues: CASSVGTGELFF. The rearrangement links TRBV10-1 to TRBJ2-2; D is ambiguous. The CDR3 contains 12 residues. Trimming cost V 4 bases and J 4 bases, with 4 bases left between them. CDR1 is WNHNN and CDR2 is SYGVQD in the germline V gene (reference sequence).

V gene TRBV24-1 combines with J gene TRBJ1-2; 7 bases are shared with TRBD1. The CDR3 totals 14 residues. With 3 bases clipped from V and 3 bases from J, the junction kept 3 bases outside the gene matches. Germline V gives CDR1 KGHDR, CDR2 SFDVKD. The CDR3 sequence is CATSDQTGDYGYTF. For the CDR3, the DNA is TGTGCCACCAGTGATCAAACAGGGGACTATGGCTACACCTTC.

This clone appeared a few times. The rearrangement uses TRBV19 and TRBJ1-2; 7 bases are shared with TRBD1. Germline-derived CDR1 and CDR2 are LNHDA and SQIVND (reference sequence). V dropped 9 bases and J dropped 2; count of bases not matched to a gene: 21. This CDR3 contains 18 residues. The CDR3 bases are TGTGCCAGCAAGTCGAGACTGACGGACAGGCTACTCAACTATGGCTACACCTTC. Protein product: CASKSRLTDRLLNYGYTF. The variable domain in full, with the rest retrieved from reference TRBV19 and TRBJ1-2, is DGGITQSPKYLFRKEGQNVTLSCEQNLNHDAMYWYRQDPGQGLRLIYYSQIVNDFQKGDIAEGYSVSREKKESFPLTVTSAQKNPTAFYLCASKSRLTDRLLNYGYTFGSGTRLTVV.